This T cell receptor beta chain was retrieved from a study of early T cells in non-severe SARS-CoV-2 infection. This clonotype has ten or more counts. The germline V and J ends were trimmed by 3 bases and 2 bases, with 16 bases remaining between them. CDR3 length: 16 residues. Germline V CDR1 and CDR2: SEHNR, FQNEAQ (reference sequence). TCRdb called the 5' RACE reads again in MiXCR, with one record for every CDR3 protein. The sample yields roughly 51,000 distinct CDR3 sequences, approximately 8.1% seen once. The clonotype was recovered from an adult who was a healthcare worker with PCR-confirmed SARS-CoV-2 infection or an uninfected control (not recorded which). The chain employs TRBV7-9 and TRBJ1-1; D gene unclear. Sequenced material: whole blood. CDR3 residues: CASSFPRSLLNTEAFF. For the CDR3, the DNA is TGTGCCAGCAGCTTCCCCAGGAGTCTTCTTAACACTGAAGCTTTCTTT.